A selection of T cell receptor beta chains follows, all from one sample in a study of shared clonotypes between healthy human individuals. Method: immunoSEQ multiplex PCR; TCRdb's copy keeps in-frame clones and lacks some. The sample lists about 680,000 clones, under 95% occurring once. The sequencing sample was made of naive CD8+ T cells sorted from blood. These receptors were obtained from a man younger than 45 in good health. Each CDR3 is given with its conserved first and last residue. D genes are given only for firm matches. Only some rows state a clone size, as once, few, many or a class for expanded clones.

d_call	clone_size	v_call	j_call	cdr3_nt	cdr3_aa
TRBD2	NA	TRBV9	TRBJ2-1	TGTGCCAGCAGCCATGGGACTAGCGGGTCTCCTCCCTACAATGAGCAGTTCTTC	CASSHGTSGSPPYNEQFF
NA	NA	TRBV11-2	TRBJ2-7	TGTGCCTCCTCGTACCTTACCTACGAGCAGTACTTC	CASSYLTYEQYF
TRBD2	NA	TRBV28	TRBJ2-1	TGTGCCAGTTTGGGACTAGCGGGAGGGAGCTCCTACAATGAGCAGTTCTTC	CASLGLAGGSSYNEQFF
NA	NA	TRBV4-3	TRBJ1-1	TGCGCCAGCAGCCAAGTCCGATTATTCATGAACACTGAAGCTTTCTTT	CASSQVRLFMNTEAFF
TRBD1	once	TRBV7-8	TRBJ1-1	TGTGCCAGCAGCCCCTCAGGGGGAACGCGGACTGAAGCTTTCTTT	CASSPSGGTRTEAFF
NA	NA	TRBV5-1	TRBJ2-7	TGCGCCAGCAGCTTGAAGGGATACGGCGAGCAGTACTTC	CASSLKGYGEQYF
NA	NA	TRBV27	TRBJ2-2	TGTGCCAGCAGTATTAGGGCCGGTGGGGAGCTGTTTTTT	CASSIRAGGELFF
NA	few	TRBV2	TRBJ2-7	TGTGCCAGCAGTGAAGGACTACCCCACGAGCAGTACTTC	CASSEGLPHEQYF
NA	NA	TRBV7-8	TRBJ1-5	TGTGCCAGCAGCTTAGCAGGCGGCGGGTATGGCAGCAATCAGCCCCAGCATTTT	CASSLAGGGYGSNQPQHF
NA	NA	TRBV7-2	TRBJ2-2	TGTGCCAGCAGCTTATGGCAGGGGACCGGGGAGCTGTTTTTT	CASSLWQGTGELFF
NA	NA	TRBV4-3	TRBJ2-3	TGCGCCAGCAGCCCGACTCTGGGGGCGGCCACAGATACGCAGTATTTT	CASSPTLGAATDTQYF
TRBD1	NA	TRBV7-9	TRBJ2-2	TGTGCCAGCAGCTCCACTAGGACAGGGAACACCGGGGAGCTGTTTTTT	CASSSTRTGNTGELFF
TRBD1	once	TRBV7-9	TRBJ1-2	TGTGCCAGCAGCTTAGAGGGGACAGTAAACTATGGCTACACCTTC	CASSLEGTVNYGYTF
NA	NA	TRBV7-6	TRBJ2-2	TGTGCCAGCAGCCCTTTTGCCTCCGGGGAGCTGTTTTTT	CASSPFASGELFF
TRBD2	NA	TRBV25-1	TRBJ2-7	TGTGCCAGCAGTGGGCTAGCGGGAGTTGACGAGCAGTACTTC	CASSGLAGVDEQYF
TRBD2	NA	TRBV29-1	TRBJ2-3	TGCAGCGTTGATAGGTCTAGCGGGGATAGCACAGATACGCAGTATTTT	CSVDRSSGDSTDTQYF
NA	NA	TRBV7-2	TRBJ1-5	TGTGCCAGCAGCTTAGAGTCAGGGTTGAGCAATCAGCCCCAGCATTTT	CASSLESGLSNQPQHF
NA	NA	TRBV29-1	TRBJ2-3	TGCAGCGTTGAGTTAGGGTTCAGCGGAGGCACAGATACGCAGTATTTT	CSVELGFSGGTDTQYF
NA	NA	TRBV5-4	TRBJ2-6	TGTGCCAGCAGCTTAAAGGTCTCTGGGGCCAACGTCCTGACTTTC	CASSLKVSGANVLTF
TRBD2	NA	TRBV28	TRBJ2-7	TGTGCCAGCACTACTGGAACTAGCGGGAGGACCGGATACGAGCAGTACTTC	CASTTGTSGRTGYEQYF
NA	NA	TRBV7-9	TRBJ2-7	TGTGCCAGCAGCTCCGGGACAAGAAGCTACGAGCAGTACTTC	CASSSGTRSYEQYF
NA	NA	TRBV7-2	TRBJ2-1	TGTGCCAGCAGCAGAGAGGGGGGAGTGGGAAATGAGCAGTTCTTC	CASSREGGVGNEQFF
TRBD2	NA	TRBV7-9	TRBJ2-1	TGTGCCAGCAGTCATACTAGCGGCAATGAGCAGTTCTTC	CASSHTSGNEQFF
NA	once	TRBV28	TRBJ2-7	TGTGCCAGCAGTTCACCCCCTGGGGCCTACTACGAGCAGTACTTC	CASSSPPGAYYEQYF
TRBD2	once	TRBV7-2	TRBJ2-1	TGTGCCAGCAGCTTTGCGCGGGAGGCCTACCGAAATGAGCAGTTCTTC	CASSFAREAYRNEQFF
NA	NA	TRBV7-8	TRBJ1-2	TGTGCCAGCAGACCTGACGAAACAATAATCTATGGCTACACCTTC	CASRPDETIIYGYTF
NA	NA	TRBV28	TRBJ2-1	TGTGCCACCGCGTGGGGGAGTTCCTACAATGAGCAGTTCTTC	CATAWGSSYNEQFF
NA	many	TRBV30	TRBJ2-7	TGTGCCTGGAGTGCCCGAGGGTACGAGCAGTACTTC	CAWSARGYEQYF
TRBD2	NA	TRBV7-2	TRBJ2-3	TGTGCCAGCACGCCCCGGGGACTAGCGGGAGGGCCTGGAGATACGCAGTATTTT	CASTPRGLAGGPGDTQYF
NA	NA	TRBV10-1	TRBJ1-4	TGCGCCAGCAGTGAAAGGGACAAACGCAGGGAAAAACTGTTTTTT	CASSERDKRREKLFF
NA	once	TRBV7-9	TRBJ2-7	TGTGCCAGCAGCTCAACTGACCTATGGGGCTCCTACGAGCAGTACTTC	CASSSTDLWGSYEQYF
NA	NA	TRBV2	TRBJ2-3	TGTGCCAGCAGTGACCCGGGACAAATTTACACAGATACGCAGTATTTT	CASSDPGQIYTDTQYF
NA	NA	TRBV18	TRBJ2-7	TGTGCCAGCTCACCACCCTTTGACCTCAGTGTGAGTTACGAGCAGTACTTC	CASSPPFDLSVSYEQYF
TRBD2	NA	TRBV7-9	TRBJ2-7	TGTGCCAGCAGCCCGAGGACTAGCGGGAACTCCTACGAGCAGTACTTC	CASSPRTSGNSYEQYF
TRBD2	NA	TRBV7-2	TRBJ2-3	TGTGCCAGCAGCTTCGCTAGCGGTACTAGCACAGATACGCAGTATTTT	CASSFASGTSTDTQYF
TRBD2	NA	TRBV7-9	TRBJ2-7	TGTGCCAGCAGCGAAACCGGGACTAGCGGCACCTACGAGCAGTACTTC	CASSETGTSGTYEQYF
TRBD2	NA	TRBV5-4	TRBJ2-7	TGTGCCAGCAGCTTGGGGCTAGCGGGAGAGGTAGGGCAGTACTTC	CASSLGLAGEVGQYF
NA	NA	TRBV9	TRBJ2-7	TGTGCCAGCAGCGGGCCAGGATACGAGCAGTACTTC	CASSGPGYEQYF
TRBD2	NA	TRBV11-2	TRBJ2-1	TGTGCCAGCAGCTTATGGCCTAGCGGGGAGAATGAGCAGTTCTTC	CASSLWPSGENEQFF
NA	NA	TRBV27	TRBJ2-7	TGTGCCAGCAGTTTCAGCGGAAGCTCCTACGAGCAGTACTTC	CASSFSGSSYEQYF
TRBD2	once	TRBV6-5	TRBJ2-7	TGTGCCAGCATCGCCCTAGCGGGAGCTCCCAACGAGCAGTACTTC	CASIALAGAPNEQYF
NA	NA	TRBV7-9	TRBJ1-1	TGTGCCAGCAGCCACACTCTCCGGGGGGACACTGAAGCTTTCTTT	CASSHTLRGDTEAFF
TRBD1	NA	TRBV28	TRBJ1-5	TGTGCCAGCAGGCGGACAGGCTACAATCAGCCCCAGCATTTT	CASRRTGYNQPQHF
TRBD1	NA	TRBV27	TRBJ1-1	TGTGCCAGCAGTTCGGGAAGGGCAGGGGGGCTCATGAACACTGAAGCTTTCTTT	CASSSGRAGGLMNTEAFF
NA	NA	TRBV9	TRBJ2-3	TGTGCCAGCAGCGCCACTGGGGACTTATACACAGATACGCAGTATTTT	CASSATGDLYTDTQYF
TRBD1	NA	TRBV30	TRBJ1-3	TGTGCCTGGGACCTGGACAGGGGGCCTGGAAACACCATATATTTT	CAWDLDRGPGNTIYF
TRBD1	NA	TRBV6-6	TRBJ2-4	TGTGCCAGCAACCAAAGGGACAGGGGCAAAAACATTCAGTACTTC	CASNQRDRGKNIQYF